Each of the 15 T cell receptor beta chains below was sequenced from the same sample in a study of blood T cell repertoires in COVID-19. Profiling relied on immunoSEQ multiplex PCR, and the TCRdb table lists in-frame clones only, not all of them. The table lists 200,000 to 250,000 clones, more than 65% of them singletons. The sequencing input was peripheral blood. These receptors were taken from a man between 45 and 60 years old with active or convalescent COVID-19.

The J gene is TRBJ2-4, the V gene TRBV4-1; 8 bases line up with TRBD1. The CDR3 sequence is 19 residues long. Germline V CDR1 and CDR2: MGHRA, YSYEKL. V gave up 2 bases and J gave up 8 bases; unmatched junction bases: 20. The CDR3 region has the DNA TGCGCCAGCAGCCAAAGTTTTTTAATAAGGACAGGGCGTTTGGACATTCAGTACTTC. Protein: CASSQSFLIRTGRLDIQYF.

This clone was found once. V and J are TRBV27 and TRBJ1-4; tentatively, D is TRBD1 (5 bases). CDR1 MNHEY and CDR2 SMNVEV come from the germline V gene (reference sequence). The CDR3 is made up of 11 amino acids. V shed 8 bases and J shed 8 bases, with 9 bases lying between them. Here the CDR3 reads CASLGGEKLFF. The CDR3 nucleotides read TGTGCCAGCCTCGGGGGGGAAAAACTGTTTTTT. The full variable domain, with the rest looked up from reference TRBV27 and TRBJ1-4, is EAQVTQNPRYLITVTGKKLTVTCSQNMNHEYMSWYRQDPGLGLRQIYYSMNVEVTDKGDVPEGYKVSRKEKRNFPLILESPSPNQTSLYFCASLGGEKLFFGSGTQLSVL.

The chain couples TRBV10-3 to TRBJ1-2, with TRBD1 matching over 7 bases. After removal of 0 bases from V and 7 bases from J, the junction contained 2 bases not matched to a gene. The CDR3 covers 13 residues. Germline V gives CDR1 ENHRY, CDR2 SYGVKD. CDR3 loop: CAISESGTVGYTF. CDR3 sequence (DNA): TGTGCCATCAGTGAGTCGGGGACAGTTGGCTACACCTTC.

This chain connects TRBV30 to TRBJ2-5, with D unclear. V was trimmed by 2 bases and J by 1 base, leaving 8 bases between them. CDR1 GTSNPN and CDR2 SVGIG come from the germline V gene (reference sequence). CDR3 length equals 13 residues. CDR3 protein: CAWSRQIQETQYF. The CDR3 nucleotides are TGTGCCTGGAGTAGACAAATCCAAGAGACCCAGTACTTC.

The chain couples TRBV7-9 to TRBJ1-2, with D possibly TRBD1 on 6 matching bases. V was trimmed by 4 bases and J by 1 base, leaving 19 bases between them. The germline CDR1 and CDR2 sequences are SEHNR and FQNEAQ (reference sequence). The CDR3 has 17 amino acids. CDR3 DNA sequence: TGTGCCAGCAGCTCAGGGGACAATCTCTACCTTAACTATGGCTACACCTTC. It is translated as CASSSGDNLYLNYGYTF.

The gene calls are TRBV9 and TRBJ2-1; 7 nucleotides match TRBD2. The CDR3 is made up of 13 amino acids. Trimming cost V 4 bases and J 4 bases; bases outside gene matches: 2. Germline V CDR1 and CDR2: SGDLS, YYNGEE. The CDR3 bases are TGTGCCAGCAGCTCAGCGGGGTACAATGAGCAGTTCTTC. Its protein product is CASSSAGYNEQFF.

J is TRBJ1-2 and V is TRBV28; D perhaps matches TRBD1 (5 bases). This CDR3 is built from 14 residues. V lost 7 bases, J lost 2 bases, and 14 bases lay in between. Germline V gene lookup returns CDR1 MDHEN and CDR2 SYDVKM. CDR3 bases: TGTGCCAGCACCCCGCCAGGGCTAAACTATGGCTACACCTTC. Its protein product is CASTPPGLNYGYTF.

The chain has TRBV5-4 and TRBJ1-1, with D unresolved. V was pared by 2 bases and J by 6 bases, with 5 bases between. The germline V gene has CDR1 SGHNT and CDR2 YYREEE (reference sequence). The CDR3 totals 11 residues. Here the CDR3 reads CASSLNSEAFF. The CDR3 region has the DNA TGTGCCAGCAGCTTAAACTCTGAAGCTTTCTTT.

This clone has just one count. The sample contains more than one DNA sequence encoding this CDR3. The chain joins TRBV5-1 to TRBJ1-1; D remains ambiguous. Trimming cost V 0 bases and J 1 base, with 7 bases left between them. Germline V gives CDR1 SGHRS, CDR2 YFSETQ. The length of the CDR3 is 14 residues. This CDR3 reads CASSLERRNTEAFF. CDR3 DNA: TGCGCCAGCAGCTTGGAACGTAGGAACACTGAAGCTTTCTTT.

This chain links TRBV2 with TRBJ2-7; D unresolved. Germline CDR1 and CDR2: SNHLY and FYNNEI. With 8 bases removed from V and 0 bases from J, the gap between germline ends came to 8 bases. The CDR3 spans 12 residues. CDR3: CASRESSYEQYV. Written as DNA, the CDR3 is TGTGCCAGCCGCGAATCCTCCTACGAGCAGTACGTC.

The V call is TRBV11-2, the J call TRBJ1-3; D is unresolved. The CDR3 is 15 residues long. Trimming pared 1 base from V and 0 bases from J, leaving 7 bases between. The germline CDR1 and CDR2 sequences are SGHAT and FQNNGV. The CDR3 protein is CASSLGAFSGNTIYF. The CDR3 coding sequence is TGTGCCAGCAGCTTAGGGGCGTTCTCTGGAAACACCATATATTTT.

CDR3 coding DNA: TGTGCCAGCAGCCCACTATCGACAGGCCTGGGGGAAAAACTGTTTTTT. This encodes CASSPLSTGLGEKLFF. V is TRBV7-2 and J is TRBJ1-4, with D tentatively TRBD1 (6 bases). Trimming pared 5 bases from V and 8 bases from J, leaving 21 bases between. CDR3 length: 16 amino acids. Germline lookup yields CDR1 SGHTA and CDR2 FQGNSA.

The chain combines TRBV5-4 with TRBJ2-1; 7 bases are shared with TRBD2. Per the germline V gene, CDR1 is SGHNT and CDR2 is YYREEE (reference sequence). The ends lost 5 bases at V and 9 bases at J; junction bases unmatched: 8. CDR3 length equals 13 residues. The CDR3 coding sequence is TGTGCCAGCAGGTCTGGGGCTAGCGGTGAGCAGTTCTTC. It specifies CASRSGASGEQFF.

CDR3 sequence reads: CASSYQGTGELFF. The DNA of the CDR3 is TGTGCCAGCAGCTATCAGGGCACCGGGGAGCTGTTTTTT. The chain recombines TRBV7-9 with TRBJ2-2, with D tentatively TRBD1 (5 bases). V shed 4 bases and J shed 4 bases, with 7 bases lying between them. Germline CDR1 and CDR2: SEHNR and FQNEAQ (reference sequence). CDR3 length: 13 residues.

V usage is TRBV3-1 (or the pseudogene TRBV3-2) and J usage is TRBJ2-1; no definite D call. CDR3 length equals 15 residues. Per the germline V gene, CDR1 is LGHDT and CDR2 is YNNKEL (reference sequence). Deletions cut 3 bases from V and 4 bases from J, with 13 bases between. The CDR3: CASSQGYWSYNEQFF. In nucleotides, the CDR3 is TGTGCCAGCAGCCAGGGCTACTGGTCTTACAATGAGCAGTTCTTC.